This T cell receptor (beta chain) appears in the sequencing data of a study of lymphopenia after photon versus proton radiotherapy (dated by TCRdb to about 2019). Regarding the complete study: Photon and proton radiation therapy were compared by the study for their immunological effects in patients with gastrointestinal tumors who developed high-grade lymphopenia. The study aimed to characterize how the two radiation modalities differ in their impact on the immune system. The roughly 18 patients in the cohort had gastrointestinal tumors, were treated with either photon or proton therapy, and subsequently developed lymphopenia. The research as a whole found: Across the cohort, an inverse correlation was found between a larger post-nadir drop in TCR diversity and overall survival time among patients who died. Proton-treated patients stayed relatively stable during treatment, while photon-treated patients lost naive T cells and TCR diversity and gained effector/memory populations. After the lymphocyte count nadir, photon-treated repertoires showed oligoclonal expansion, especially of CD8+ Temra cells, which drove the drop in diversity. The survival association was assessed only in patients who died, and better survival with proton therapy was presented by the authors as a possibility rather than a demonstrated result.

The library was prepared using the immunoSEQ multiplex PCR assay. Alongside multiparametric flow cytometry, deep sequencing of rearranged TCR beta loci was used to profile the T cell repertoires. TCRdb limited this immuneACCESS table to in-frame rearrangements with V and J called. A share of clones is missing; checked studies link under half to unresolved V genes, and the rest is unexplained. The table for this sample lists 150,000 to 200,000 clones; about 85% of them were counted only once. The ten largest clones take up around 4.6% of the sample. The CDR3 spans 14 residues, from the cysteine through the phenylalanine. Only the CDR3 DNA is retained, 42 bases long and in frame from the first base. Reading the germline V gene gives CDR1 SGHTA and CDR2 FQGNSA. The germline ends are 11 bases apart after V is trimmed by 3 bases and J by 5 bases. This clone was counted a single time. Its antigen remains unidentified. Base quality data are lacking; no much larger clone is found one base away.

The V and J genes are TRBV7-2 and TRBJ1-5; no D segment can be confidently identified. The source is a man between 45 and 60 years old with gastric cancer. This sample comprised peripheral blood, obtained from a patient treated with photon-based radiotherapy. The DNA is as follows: TGTGCCAGCAGCTTTTACAGAAACGATCAGCCCCAGCATTTT. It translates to CASSFYRNDQPQHF.